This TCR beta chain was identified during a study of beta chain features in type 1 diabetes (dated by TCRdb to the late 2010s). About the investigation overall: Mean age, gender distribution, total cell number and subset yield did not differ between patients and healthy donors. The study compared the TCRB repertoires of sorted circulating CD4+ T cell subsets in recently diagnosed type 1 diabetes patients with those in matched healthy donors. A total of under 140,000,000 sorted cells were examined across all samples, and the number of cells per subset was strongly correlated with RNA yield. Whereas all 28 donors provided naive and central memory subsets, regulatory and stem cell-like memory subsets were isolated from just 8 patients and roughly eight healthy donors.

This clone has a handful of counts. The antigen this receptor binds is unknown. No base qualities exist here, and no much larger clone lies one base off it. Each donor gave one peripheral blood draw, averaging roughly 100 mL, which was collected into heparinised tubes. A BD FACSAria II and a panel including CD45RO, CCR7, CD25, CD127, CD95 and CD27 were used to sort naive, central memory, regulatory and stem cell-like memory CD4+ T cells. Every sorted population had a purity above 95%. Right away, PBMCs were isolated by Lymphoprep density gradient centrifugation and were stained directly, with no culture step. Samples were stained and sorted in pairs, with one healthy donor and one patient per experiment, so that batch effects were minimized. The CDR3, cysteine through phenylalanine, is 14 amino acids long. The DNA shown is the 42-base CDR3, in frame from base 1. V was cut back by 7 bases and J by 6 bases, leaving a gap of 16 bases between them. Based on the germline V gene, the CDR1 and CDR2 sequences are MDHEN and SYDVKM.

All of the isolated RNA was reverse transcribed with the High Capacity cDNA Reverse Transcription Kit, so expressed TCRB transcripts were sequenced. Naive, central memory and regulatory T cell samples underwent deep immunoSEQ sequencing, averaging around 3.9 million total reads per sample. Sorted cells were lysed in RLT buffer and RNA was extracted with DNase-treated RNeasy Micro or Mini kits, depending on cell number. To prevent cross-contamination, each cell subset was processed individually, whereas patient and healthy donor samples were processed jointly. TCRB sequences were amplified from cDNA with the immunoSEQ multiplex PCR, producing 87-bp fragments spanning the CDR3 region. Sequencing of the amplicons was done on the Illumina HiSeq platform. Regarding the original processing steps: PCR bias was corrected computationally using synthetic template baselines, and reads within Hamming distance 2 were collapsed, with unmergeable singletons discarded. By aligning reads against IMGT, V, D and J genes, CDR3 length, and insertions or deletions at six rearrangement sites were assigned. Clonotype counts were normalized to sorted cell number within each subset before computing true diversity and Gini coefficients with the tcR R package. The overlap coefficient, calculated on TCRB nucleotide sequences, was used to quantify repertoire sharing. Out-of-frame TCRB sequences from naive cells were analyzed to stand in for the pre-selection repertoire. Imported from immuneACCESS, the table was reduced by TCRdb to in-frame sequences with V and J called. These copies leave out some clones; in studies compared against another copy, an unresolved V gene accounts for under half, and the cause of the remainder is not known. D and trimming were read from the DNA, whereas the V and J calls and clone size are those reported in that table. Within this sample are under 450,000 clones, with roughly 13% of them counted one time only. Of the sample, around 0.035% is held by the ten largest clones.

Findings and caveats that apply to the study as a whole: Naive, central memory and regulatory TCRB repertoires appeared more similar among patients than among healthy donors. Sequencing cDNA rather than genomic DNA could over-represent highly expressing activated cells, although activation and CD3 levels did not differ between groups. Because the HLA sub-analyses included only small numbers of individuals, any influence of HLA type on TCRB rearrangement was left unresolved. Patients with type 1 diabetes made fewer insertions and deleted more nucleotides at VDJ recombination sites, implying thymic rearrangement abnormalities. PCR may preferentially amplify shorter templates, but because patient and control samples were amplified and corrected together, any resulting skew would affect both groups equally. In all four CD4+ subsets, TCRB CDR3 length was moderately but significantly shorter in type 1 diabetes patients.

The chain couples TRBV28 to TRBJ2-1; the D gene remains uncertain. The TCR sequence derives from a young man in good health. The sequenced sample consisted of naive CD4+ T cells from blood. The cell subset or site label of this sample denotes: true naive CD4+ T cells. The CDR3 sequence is CASNELVRRNEQFF. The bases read TGTGCCAGCAACGAGCTAGTCAGGCGCAATGAGCAGTTCTTC.